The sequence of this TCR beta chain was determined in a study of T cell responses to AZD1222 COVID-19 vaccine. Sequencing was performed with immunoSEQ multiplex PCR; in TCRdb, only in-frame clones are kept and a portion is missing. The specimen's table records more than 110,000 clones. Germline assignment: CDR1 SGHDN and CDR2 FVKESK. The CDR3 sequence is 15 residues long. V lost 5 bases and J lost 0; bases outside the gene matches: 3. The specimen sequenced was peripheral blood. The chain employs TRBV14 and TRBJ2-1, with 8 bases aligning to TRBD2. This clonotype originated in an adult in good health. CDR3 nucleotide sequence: TGTGCCAGCAGCGCGGGGGGCTTCTCCTACAATGAGCAGTTCTTC. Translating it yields CASSAGGFSYNEQFF.